The subject of this entry is one T cell receptor (beta chain). There is no known antigen for this receptor. Per-nucleotide qualities are absent, and no much larger clonotype sits a single base away. This specimen belongs to a study of blood T cell repertoires in COVID-19 (TCRdb year 2020). Study-wide context: Samples covering the acute and convalescent phases of COVID-19 were provided by collaborators in the United States, Italy and Spain. The material from the prospective study consisted of cDNA or gDNA derived from T cells, B-cell-depleted T cells, or PBMCs. Subjects who had been exposed to COVID-19, were actively infected with it, or had recovered from it provided the deeply sampled blood TCRbeta repertoires that made up the dataset. The repertoires were released in a freely available public database meant as a resource for research on the immune response to SARS-CoV-2. The samples were drawn from two sources: the first 160 participants of the ongoing ImmuneRACE study, and approximately 1,300 subjects contributed by 6 global collaborators. The sample metadata nearly always contained a de-identified subject ID, COVID-19 status, age in years and sex. Where HLA class I and class II types were available, the types were taken from metadata supplied by the sample provider, not from assay-based typing.

The cysteine opens and the phenylalanine closes a CDR3 of 13 amino acids. Only the CDR3 portion is preserved as DNA: 39 bases, with reading frame beginning at the first base. V is reduced by 3 bases and J by 6 bases, leaving a spacing of 12 bases between them. What the research found in general, with its limitations: Clinical and demographic metadata were provided uncurated, with the amount varying by source and participant.

TCRbeta CDR3 regions were amplified from genomic DNA by means of the immunoSEQ Assay, a bias-controlled multiplex PCR. The source study handled its data this way. Within the assay, amplification of reference gene primers was used to estimate how many nucleated cells each sample contained. To quantify the absolute abundance of each unique TCRbeta CDR3 rearrangement, sequence reads were collapsed and filtered. For each sample, productive Simpson clonality was calculated by taking the square root of Simpson's diversity index across productive rearrangements. Not all clones reach the TCRdb copy of this immuneACCESS table, which keeps in-frame sequences only. Checked studies attribute under half of the gap to unresolved V genes and leave the rest unexplained. V, J and clone size were drawn from that table, and D and trimming were deduced from the DNA. The sample profile shows under 60,000 clones; 78% of them were found once. Of the sample, around 25% falls within the top ten clones.

The collaborating institutions used their own protocols to collect whole blood in K2EDTA tubes. For TCRbeta analysis, collaborator samples were shipped as frozen whole blood, as isolated PBMCs, or as DNA extracted from either sample type. The sample taken for sequencing was peripheral blood. This TCR was recovered from a human donor in a cohort sampled during active COVID-19. This receptor chain uses TRBV12-3 or TRBV12-4 and TRBJ2-7; the D gene is perhaps TRBD1, from 6 matching bases. At the DNA level, the sequence is TGTGCCAGCAGTTTGGGGACACCCCCCGAGCAGTACTTC. This translates into CASSLGTPPEQYF.